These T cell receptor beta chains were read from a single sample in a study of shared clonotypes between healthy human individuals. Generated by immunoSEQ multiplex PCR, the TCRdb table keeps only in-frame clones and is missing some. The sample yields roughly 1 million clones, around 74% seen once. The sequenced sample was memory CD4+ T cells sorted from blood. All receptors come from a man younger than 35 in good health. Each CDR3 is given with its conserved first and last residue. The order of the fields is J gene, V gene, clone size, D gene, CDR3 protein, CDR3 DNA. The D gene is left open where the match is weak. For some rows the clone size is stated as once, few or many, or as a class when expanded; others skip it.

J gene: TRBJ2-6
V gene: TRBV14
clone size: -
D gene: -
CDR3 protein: CASSHVGNSGANVLTF
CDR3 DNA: TGTGCCAGCAGCCATGTGGGGAACTCTGGGGCCAACGTCCTGACTTTC

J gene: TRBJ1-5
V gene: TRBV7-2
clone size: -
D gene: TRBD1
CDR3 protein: CASSTGGGNQPQHF
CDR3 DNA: TGTGCCAGCAGCACAGGGGGCGGCAATCAGCCCCAGCATTTT

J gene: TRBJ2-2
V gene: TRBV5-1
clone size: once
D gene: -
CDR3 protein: CASSLSRADTGELFF
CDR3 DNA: TGCGCCAGCAGCTTGTCTCGGGCGGACACCGGGGAGCTGTTTTTT

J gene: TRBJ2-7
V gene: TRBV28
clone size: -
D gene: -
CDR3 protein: CASSRGFAQYF
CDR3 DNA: TGTGCCAGCAGCCGTGGTTTCGCGCAGTACTTC

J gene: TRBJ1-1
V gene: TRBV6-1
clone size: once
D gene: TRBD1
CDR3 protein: CASSGGTDLNTEAFF
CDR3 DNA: TGTGCCAGCAGTGGGGGGACAGACTTGAACACTGAAGCTTTCTTT

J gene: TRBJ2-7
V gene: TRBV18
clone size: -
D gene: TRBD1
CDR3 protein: CASSPRLLGQGDVYEQYF
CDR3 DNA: TGTGCCAGCTCACCACGCCTACTTGGACAGGGGGACGTCTACGAGCAGTACTTC

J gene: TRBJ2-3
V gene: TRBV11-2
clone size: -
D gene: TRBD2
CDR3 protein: CASSRTSGSTDTQYF
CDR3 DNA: TGTGCCAGCAGCCGGACTAGCGGGAGCACAGATACGCAGTATTTT

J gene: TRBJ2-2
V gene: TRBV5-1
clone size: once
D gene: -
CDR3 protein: CASRNGQSNTGELFF
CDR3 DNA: TGCGCCAGCAGAAACGGACAGTCGAACACCGGGGAGCTGTTTTTT

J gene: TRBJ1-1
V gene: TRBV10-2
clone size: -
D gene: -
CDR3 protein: CASSPADAEAFF
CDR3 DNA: TGCGCCAGCAGCCCCGCGGACGCCGAAGCTTTCTTT

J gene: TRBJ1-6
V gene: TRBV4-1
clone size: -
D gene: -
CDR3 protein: CASSLDLTVSPLHF
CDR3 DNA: TGCGCCAGCAGCCTAGATCTGACAGTCTCACCCCTCCACTTT

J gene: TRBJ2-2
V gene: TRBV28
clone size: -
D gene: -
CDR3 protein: CASSFVGGSGGELFF
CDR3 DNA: TGTGCCAGCAGTTTTGTAGGAGGGTCGGGCGGGGAGCTGTTTTTT

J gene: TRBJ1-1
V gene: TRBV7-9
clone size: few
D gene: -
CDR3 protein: CASSLGRDIEAFF
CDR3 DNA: TGTGCCAGCAGCTTAGGCAGGGATATTGAAGCTTTCTTT

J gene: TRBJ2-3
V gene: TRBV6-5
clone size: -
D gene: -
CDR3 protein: CASRDGPDTQYF
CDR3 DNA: TGTGCCAGCAGGGACGGACCAGATACGCAGTATTTT

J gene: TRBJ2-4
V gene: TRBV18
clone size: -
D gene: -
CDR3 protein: CASSPQELAKNIQYF
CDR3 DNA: TGTGCCAGCTCACCACAAGAGCTAGCCAAAAACATTCAGTACTTC

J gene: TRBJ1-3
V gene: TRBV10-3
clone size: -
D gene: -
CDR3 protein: CAIRGTATSGNTIYF
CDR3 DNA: TGTGCCATCAGAGGCACGGCCACCTCTGGAAACACCATATATTTT

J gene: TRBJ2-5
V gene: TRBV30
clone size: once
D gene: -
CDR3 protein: CAWAGFGTQYF
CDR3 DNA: TGTGCCTGGGCGGGGTTTGGGACCCAGTACTTC

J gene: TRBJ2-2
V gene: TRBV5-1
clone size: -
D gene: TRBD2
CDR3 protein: CASRAGTRTTGELFF
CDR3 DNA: TGCGCCAGCAGAGCCGGGACTAGGACCACCGGGGAGCTGTTTTTT

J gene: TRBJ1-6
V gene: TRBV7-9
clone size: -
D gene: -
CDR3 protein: CASSLLGANNSPLHF
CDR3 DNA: TGTGCCAGCAGCTTACTCGGGGCCAATAATTCACCCCTCCACTTT

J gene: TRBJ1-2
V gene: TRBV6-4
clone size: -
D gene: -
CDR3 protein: CASSGGGYTF
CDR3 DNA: TGTGCCAGCAGTGGCGGAGGCTACACCTTC

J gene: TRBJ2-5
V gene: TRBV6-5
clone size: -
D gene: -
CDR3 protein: CASSWGQGQTQYF
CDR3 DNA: TGTGCCAGCAGTTGGGGGCAGGGGCAGACCCAGTACTTC

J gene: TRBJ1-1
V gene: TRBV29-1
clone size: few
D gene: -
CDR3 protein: CSAGTGRLNTEAFF
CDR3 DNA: TGCAGCGCCGGAACAGGGAGATTGAACACTGAAGCTTTCTTT

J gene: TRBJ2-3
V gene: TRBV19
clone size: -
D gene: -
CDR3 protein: CASSRSTDTQYF
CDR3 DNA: TGTGCCAGTAGTCGAAGCACAGATACGCAGTATTTT

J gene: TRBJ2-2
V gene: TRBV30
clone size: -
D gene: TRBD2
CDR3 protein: CAWSVAGGGPGELFF
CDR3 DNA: TGTGCCTGGAGTGTAGCGGGAGGCGGTCCCGGGGAGCTGTTTTTT

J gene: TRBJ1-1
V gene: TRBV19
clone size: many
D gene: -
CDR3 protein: CASSTRQDWEDTEAFF
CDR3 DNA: TGTGCCAGTAGTACTCGACAGGATTGGGAGGACACTGAAGCTTTCTTT

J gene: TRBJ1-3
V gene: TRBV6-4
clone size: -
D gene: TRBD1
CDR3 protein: CASKTRDRGNTIYF
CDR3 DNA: TGTGCCAGTAAGACCCGGGACAGGGGAAACACCATATATTTT

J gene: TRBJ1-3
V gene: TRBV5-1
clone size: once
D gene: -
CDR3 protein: CASSSTGTGNTIYF
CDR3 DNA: TGCGCCAGCAGCTCGACAGGTACTGGAAACACCATATATTTT

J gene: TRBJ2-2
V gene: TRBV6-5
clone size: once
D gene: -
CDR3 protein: CASSYSRGDTGELFF
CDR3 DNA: TGTGCCAGCAGTTACTCGAGAGGGGACACCGGGGAGCTGTTTTTT

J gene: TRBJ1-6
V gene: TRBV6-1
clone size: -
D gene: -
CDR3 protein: CASGSPLHF
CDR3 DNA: TGTGCCAGCGGTTCACCCCTCCACTTT

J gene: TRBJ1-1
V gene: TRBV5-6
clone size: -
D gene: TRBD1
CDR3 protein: CASSLEGAQQWNTEAFF
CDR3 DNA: TGTGCCAGCAGCTTAGAGGGGGCCCAGCAATGGAACACTGAAGCTTTCTTT

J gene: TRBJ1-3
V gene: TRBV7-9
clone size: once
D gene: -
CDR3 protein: CASTDSNSGNTIYF
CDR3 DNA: TGTGCCAGCACGGACAGTAACTCTGGAAACACCATATATTTT

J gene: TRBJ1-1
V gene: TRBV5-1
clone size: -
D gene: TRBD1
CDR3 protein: CASSLGGQGRTEAFF
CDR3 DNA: TGCGCCAGCAGCTTGGGAGGACAGGGGCGGACTGAAGCTTTCTTT